A selection of T cell receptor beta chains follows, all from one sample in a study of blood T cell repertoires in COVID-19. Sequencing was performed with immunoSEQ multiplex PCR; in TCRdb, only in-frame clones are kept and a portion is missing. The sample records 200,000 to 250,000 clones, 70% to 90% being singletons. The sample consisted of peripheral blood. The receptors were gathered from a woman in her fifties or sixties with active or convalescent COVID-19. Both conserved end residues are trimmed from each CDR3.

length,V,CDR3
12,TRBV3-1/TRBV3-2,ASSPLRGNYGYT
14,TRBV7-2,ASSLSSAAPQLGQY
12,TRBV2,ASAGGGDSRGYT
13,TRBV19,ASSTTGGFQETQY
13,TRBV5-1,ASSPAGTGTYGYT
13,TRBV5-1,ASSIVTGSDSPLH
11,TRBV30,AWRTTSGNTIY
14,TRBV6-2/TRBV6-3,ASSSLSGRYQETQY
12,TRBV3-1/TRBV3-2,ASSQGRGSYEQY
12,TRBV28,ASSLVRGNYGYT
11,TRBV18,ASSPQERSGYT
17,TRBV9,ASSATTSGRALGTDTQY
11,TRBV19,ASSKTGAYGYT
10,TRBV9,ASKGLADTQY
13,TRBV11-2,ASSLSSGTGETQY
14,TRBV7-2,ASSPKWSGGGETQY
11,TRBV27,ASSNNYNSPLH
13,TRBV19,ASSVGQGVIDTQY
14,TRBV19,ASSMSKGVVGNEQF
15,TRBV7-2,ASSLDPRVGMNTEAF
12,TRBV18,ASSPPRTRWTQY
18,TRBV2,ASSAHWASGGPRGTDTQY
13,TRBV7-8,ASSGPGQGRIPQH
13,TRBV10-3,AIRDQGVGNSPLH
11,TRBV5-1,ASSPGQPYEQY
11,TRBV19,ATTSGGIETQY
13,TRBV5-1,ASSLEGRVTDTQY
13,TRBV28,ASSPLISSNYGYT
13,TRBV7-2,ASSPRVGAGAGQF
9,TRBV7-9,ASSRDNEQF
14,TRBV2,ASRKGQGLTNEKLF
12,TRBV6-5,ASIRDRGESPLH
13,TRBV14,ASSQLRTGFYEQY
10,TRBV2,ASSDQGNIQY
12,TRBV6-5,ASSYGGSRSPLH
12,TRBV7-2,ASSLAGRQETQY
13,TRBV11-2,ASSLEGRGHTEAF
13,TRBV19,ASSIMAGDGEKLF
14,TRBV3-1/TRBV3-2,ASRKGVAGNHNEQF
12,TRBV10-2,ASSESIRVHEQF
13,TRBV3-1/TRBV3-2,ASSQGATGGEKLF
11,TRBV25-1,ASSDREVGGYT
15,TRBV24-1,ATSDPGLAGYHYEQY
14,TRBV18,ASSTDRSSYNSPLH
12,TRBV27,ASSRIGRGYGYT
12,TRBV11-2,ASSLSAVGNIQY